The clone carrying this TCR beta chain was counted a few times. The antigen is unknown. The data belong to a study of T cell responses to AZD1222 COVID-19 vaccine. Study observations and caveats: It should be noted that donors were predominantly white British and more often female, and clonal diversity was possibly underestimated. Variant regions that are unmutated are reportedly the target of nearly half of spike-specific TCRs. Spike-specific TCRs gained breadth and depth after people received two AZD1222 doses. Spike was spanned by vaccine-associated CD4 TCRs, with dominance at 160-218 and 743-854.

This CDR3 has 13 amino acids. Germline values: CDR1 ENHRY, CDR2 SYGVKD. V lost 2 bases and J 5 bases, leaving 10 bases between the germline ends. Data came from immunoSEQ multiplex PCR; TCRdb stores just in-frame clones and leaves some out. The table has 110,000 to 150,000 clones, roughly 90% seen once. The sequencing here drew on peripheral blood, taken on day 0 of AZD1222 vaccination. The receptor was derived from an adult in good health. This sequence joins TRBV10-3 and TRBJ2-7, with D hard to call. CDR3: CAISEGRKDEQYF. DNA for the CDR3: TGTGCCATCAGTGAGGGTAGGAAGGACGAGCAGTACTTC.